This is a list of T cell receptor beta chains from one sample in a study of blood T cell repertoires in COVID-19. The table came from immunoSEQ multiplex PCR; TCRdb's copy has only in-frame clones and leaves some out. The sample contains roughly 250,000 clones, 80% to 90% of which appear only once. The specimen sequenced was PBMCs or T cells enriched from blood (not recorded which). These receptors all come from a woman in her 40s who had been exposed to COVID-19. CDR3s include the opening cysteine and the closing phenylalanine or tryptophan. The D gene is left open where the match is weak. Clone size, where shown, is once, few, many, or a class for clones that have expanded.

TGTGCCAGCAGCTTGGAAACGGGGGGGCCTACAGATACGCAGTATTTT,CASSLETGGPTDTQYF,TRBJ2-3,once,TRBD2,TRBV5-4,16
TGTGCCAGCACCACGGGACAGGGTACTGAAGCTTTCTTT,CASTTGQGTEAFF,TRBJ1-1,-,TRBD1,TRBV6-5,13
TGTGCCAGCAGCTTGGGACAGCCCTCTGGAAACACCATATATTTT,CASSLGQPSGNTIYF,TRBJ1-3,once,TRBD1,TRBV5-1,15
TGTGCCAGCAGCTTCTATGTAGGGGCTCTTTCACCCCTCCACTTT,CASSFYVGALSPLHF,TRBJ1-6,-,-,TRBV7-9,15
TGTGCCAGCAGCCGGGACAGGGGAGGAAACACCATATATTTT,CASSRDRGGNTIYF,TRBJ1-3,-,TRBD1,TRBV27,14
TGTGCCAGCAGTTACTCGGGACAGGGTCTAGCCAAAAACATTCAGTACTTC,CASSYSGQGLAKNIQYF,TRBJ2-4,-,TRBD1,TRBV6-2/TRBV6-3,17
TGTGCCAGCAGATTATCACCGGGGAACGTAAATTCACCCCTCCACTTT,CASRLSPGNVNSPLHF,TRBJ1-6,few,-,TRBV2,16
TGTGCCACCAGCAGTCCCTTGGTAGCGGGAGGGGTCAATGAGCAGTTCTTC,CATSSPLVAGGVNEQFF,TRBJ2-1,-,TRBD2,TRBV15,17
TGTGCCAGCAGTTTGGGAGTGGGAGGGGGTAACACTGAAGCTTTCTTT,CASSLGVGGGNTEAFF,TRBJ1-1,-,-,TRBV27,16
TGTGCCAGCAGCGAGATGAGGGGGAACCAGCCCCAGCATTTT,CASSEMRGNQPQHF,TRBJ1-5,-,-,TRBV7-2,14
TGTGCCCTGGAGATGGGTAGCTCCTATAATTCACCCCTCCACTTT,CALEMGSSYNSPLHF,TRBJ1-6,-,-,TRBV30,15
TGTGCCAGCAGTGGACAGGGGGCCTTTACCGGGGAGCTGTTTTTT,CASSGQGAFTGELFF,TRBJ2-2,once,TRBD1,TRBV9,15
TGCGCCAGCAGCCAAGATCACCAGCGGGGCACCTACGAGCAGTACTTC,CASSQDHQRGTYEQYF,TRBJ2-7,-,TRBD2,TRBV4-1,16
TGTGCCAGCAGCCACCGGGAGAATTCCTACGAGCAGTACTTC,CASSHRENSYEQYF,TRBJ2-7,few,-,TRBV7-6,14
TGTGCCTGGAGTTTCGGGACGCGGGGAGCCAAAAACATTCAGTACTTC,CAWSFGTRGAKNIQYF,TRBJ2-4,once,-,TRBV30,16
TGTGCCAGTAAGACAGGGTCGGTCACTGAAGCTTTCTTT,CASKTGSVTEAFF,TRBJ1-1,-,TRBD1,TRBV19,13
TGTGCCAGCAGGGGGGGAGCTAGCGGAAACAATGAGCAGTTCTTC,CASRGGASGNNEQFF,TRBJ2-1,-,TRBD2,TRBV7-9,15
TGTGCCAGCAGTTGGGGGGACGGGGGGCCAGCTTTCTTT,CASSWGDGGPAFF,TRBJ1-1,-,-,TRBV28,13
TGTGCCAGCAGCCACCCCGGACAGGGAAGTACCTATAATTCACCCCTCCACTTT,CASSHPGQGSTYNSPLHF,TRBJ1-6,-,TRBD1,TRBV4-2,18
TGTGCCAGCAGCTTAGTTTTGGCAGGGGCCAATAGCAATCAGCCCCAGCATTTT,CASSLVLAGANSNQPQHF,TRBJ1-5,-,-,TRBV7-2,18
TGTGCCAGCAGCCCGGAGTTGGAAGGAAACACCATATATTTT,CASSPELEGNTIYF,TRBJ1-3,-,-,TRBV5-1,14
TGTGCCAGCAGTGCTCAGGGAAAACATGAAAAACTGTTTTTT,CASSAQGKHEKLFF,TRBJ1-4,-,-,TRBV28,14
TGTGCCAGCAGAAGACAGCTGCAAGAGACCCAGTACTTC,CASRRQLQETQYF,TRBJ2-5,-,-,TRBV2,13
TGCGCCAGCAGCCAAGTAGGGGCCGGGACTAACTACAATGAGCAGTTCTTC,CASSQVGAGTNYNEQFF,TRBJ2-1,once,TRBD2,TRBV4-1,17
TGTGCCAGCAGCCAGAGATCCGGGACTAGCGGGAGCCCAGAGCAGTTCTTC,CASSQRSGTSGSPEQFF,TRBJ2-1,-,TRBD2,TRBV3-1/TRBV3-2,17
TGCGCCAGCAGCCAAGATGGGGCGGGGGAAGGCTACACCTTC,CASSQDGAGEGYTF,TRBJ1-2,once,-,TRBV4-1,14
TGTGCCAGCAGCCCGGACAGGGGGCGCTCCTATGGCTACACCTTC,CASSPDRGRSYGYTF,TRBJ1-2,-,TRBD1,TRBV7-3,15
TGTGCCAGCAGCGACCGGGCCGGGACAATTAACTATGGCTACACCTTC,CASSDRAGTINYGYTF,TRBJ1-2,-,-,TRBV28,16
TGTGCCACCCATCGCGGCGGGGAGCTGTTTTTT,CATHRGGELFF,TRBJ2-2,-,-,TRBV12-3/TRBV12-4,11
TGTGCCAGCAGCCCAAGCGAGGGTAGATACAATGAGCAGTTCTTC,CASSPSEGRYNEQFF,TRBJ2-1,few,-,TRBV6-4,15
TGTGCCAGCAGCCACCGCGGGGGAGGGACTGAAGCTTTCTTT,CASSHRGGGTEAFF,TRBJ1-1,-,-,TRBV3-1/TRBV3-2,14
TGTGCCAGCAGCTTAGCGGGGCCTAGCGGCGATCATCAGTACTTC,CASSLAGPSGDHQYF,TRBJ2-5,-,TRBD2,TRBV7-2,15
TGTGCCAGCAGCGGAGGTTTGGGCTACACCTTC,CASSGGLGYTF,TRBJ1-2,-,-,TRBV5-4,11
TGTGCCAGCAGCCAAAGAGATAGCAATCAGCCCCAGCATTTT,CASSQRDSNQPQHF,TRBJ1-5,-,-,TRBV6-5,14
TGTGCCAGTAAGCTCTCAGGGGGCGGCGGCTATGGCTACACCTTC,CASKLSGGGGYGYTF,TRBJ1-2,-,TRBD1,TRBV19,15
TGTGCCTTCGCCATTCAGGGACAGGACAATTCACCCCTCCACTTT,CAFAIQGQDNSPLHF,TRBJ1-6,-,TRBD1,TRBV30,15
TGTGCCAGCAGCTCGACAGGGGGAATGAACGAGCAGTACTTC,CASSSTGGMNEQYF,TRBJ2-7,-,TRBD1,TRBV3-1/TRBV3-2,14
TGTGCCAGTAGTGGTTACAGGGCGTACTCGGGAAACACTGAAGCTTTCTTT,CASSGYRAYSGNTEAFF,TRBJ1-1,-,-,TRBV19,17
TGTGCCAGCAGACAGGGGAACCAGCCCCAGCATTTT,CASRQGNQPQHF,TRBJ1-5,-,TRBD1,TRBV12-3/TRBV12-4,12
TGTGCCAGTAGTAGCCGGGACTGGGGATACACCGGGGAGCTGTTTTTT,CASSSRDWGYTGELFF,TRBJ2-2,-,-,TRBV19,16
TGCAGCGCTTTATGGGGGCGCAAATCCAATGAGCAGTTCTTC,CSALWGRKSNEQFF,TRBJ2-1,once,-,TRBV29-1,14
TGTGCCAGCAGCGCGGACAGCGTAGTAAATGAAAAACTGTTTTTT,CASSADSVVNEKLFF,TRBJ1-4,-,-,TRBV5-1,15
TGTGCCAGCAGCTTGTCCCGGACAGGGATTAATAATTCACCCCTCCACTTT,CASSLSRTGINNSPLHF,TRBJ1-6,few,TRBD1,TRBV5-4,17
TGTGCCAGCAGTCCGGGGGGTAATCAGCCCCAGCATTTT,CASSPGGNQPQHF,TRBJ1-5,-,-,TRBV28,13
TGCGCCAGCAGCCAAGAGAGCCACTCGAGCTCCTACAATGAGCAGTTCTTC,CASSQESHSSSYNEQFF,TRBJ2-1,-,-,TRBV4-3,17